This TCR beta chain appears in the sequencing data of a study of response to subunit inactivated influenza vaccine. Details on this clonotype: Its target is unknown.

Study findings and constraints: The authors suggested that few new T cells are recruited per seasonal influenza vaccination.

The germline gives CDR1 LNHNV, CDR2 YYDKDF (reference sequence). V shed 0 bases and J 6 bases; nucleotides not matched to a gene: 6. CDR3 length: 15 amino acids. Each CDR3 protein is one row after TCRdb ran MiXCR on the RT-PCR reads. The sample comprises almost 600,000 distinct CDR3 sequences, about 14% of which are singletons, and over 8.5% rests with the top ten. The chain is built from TRBV15 and TRBJ2-5; TRBD1 aligns across 8 bases. The clonotype originates from a man aged 50 to 60 who received an inactivated influenza vaccine. Sample: PBMCs from blood, taken less than 13 days after vaccination. The chain's CDR3 is CATSRDRRTGQTQYF. The CDR3, as DNA: TGTGCCACCAGCAGAGACCGGCGGACAGGGCAGACCCAGTACTTC.